The 9 T cell receptor beta chains presented below share a single source sample, sequenced in a study of T-cell memory formation after mild COVID-19. Using its own MiXCR run on the 5' RACE reads, TCRdb lists one record per CDR3 protein. The data hold 250,000 to 300,000 distinct CDR3 sequences, with 15% to 20% observed a single time. The sample comprised PBMCs or a T cell subset sorted from them (not recorded which). The receptors stem from a man younger than 30 who had mild COVID-19 (a few samples of this study predate the infection). Cell type and time point are not known.

This chain joins TRBV5-6 and TRBJ2-5; D possibly uses TRBD1 or TRBD2 (5 bases each). Trimming took 3 bases from V and 10 from J, leaving 16 bases between them. CDR3 size: 13 residues. Per the germline V gene, CDR1 is SGHDT and CDR2 is YYEEEE. CDR3 amino acids: CASSWGSRVYQYF. CDR3 bases: TGTGCCAGCAGCTGGGGGTCACGGGTTTACCAGTACTTC.

The DNA of the CDR3 is TGCGCCAGCAGCTTGGTGCCGGGAGACACAGATACGCAGTATTTT. This gives the protein CASSLVPGDTDTQYF. The chain carries TRBV5-1 and TRBJ2-3; possible D gene TRBD2, 6 bases. The ends were cut back, 0 bases at V and 2 bases at J, with 10 bases in the middle. Germline CDR1 SGHRS, CDR2 YFSETQ. This CDR3 comprises 15 residues.

For the CDR3, the DNA is TGTGCCAGCAGCTTATCGTCCGGTTCCGAGCAGTACTTC. Amino acids: CASSLSSGSEQYF. The chain links TRBV7-6 to TRBJ2-7, with no clear D. The CDR3 spans 13 residues. CDR1 is SGHVS and CDR2 is FNYEAQ in the germline V gene. V lost 2 bases and J lost 6, with 11 bases in between.

J is TRBJ2-2 and V is TRBV3-1; D is unclear. The V gene's germline CDR1 is LGHDT and CDR2 YNNKEL (reference sequence). CDR3 size: 15 residues. The V gene lost 3 bases and the J gene lost 1 base, with 9 bases spanning the gap. The CDR3 DNA reads TGTGCCAGCAGCCACCCCGCGGTGAACACCGGGGAGCTGTTTTTT. Its protein is CASSHPAVNTGELFF.

The CDR3 spells CASSDLRTTGANVLTF. The CDR3 DNA sequence: TGTGCCAGCAGTGACCTCCGGACTACTGGGGCCAACGTCCTGACTTTC. The chain has TRBV7-9 and TRBJ2-6; tentative D call: TRBD2 (6 bases). Germline CDR1 is SEHNR and CDR2 is FQNEAQ (reference sequence). Trimming took 6 bases from V and 2 from J, leaving 14 bases between them. CDR3 length: 16 amino acids.

This rearrangement joins TRBV29-1 to TRBJ2-3; possibly TRBD1 for D (6 bases). The CDR3 runs 17 residues. V was clipped by 1 base and J by 7 bases, with 24 bases between them. Germline V CDR1 and CDR2: SQVTM, ANQGSEA. In nucleotides, the CDR3 is TGCAGCGTTGAAGGGAGTAACAGGGTTGGGCCGCGCAATACGCAGTATTTT. It translates to CSVEGSNRVGPRNTQYF.

The sample holds a few counts of this clonotype. V gene TRBV6-2 or TRBV6-3 combines with J gene TRBJ2-6, with unresolved D. V was shortened by 5 bases and J by 3 bases, with 11 bases between the two germline ends. The length of the CDR3 is 15 residues. Germline assignment: CDR1 MNHEY and CDR2 SVGEGT. CDR3 DNA sequence: TGTGCCAGCAGTCGAACCTTGATTGGGGCCAACGTCCTGACTTTC. Encoded protein: CASSRTLIGANVLTF.

CDR3 sequence (DNA): TGCGCCAGCAGCTTGTTATCGGCAGGGGCCTACGAGCAGTACTTC. Protein: CASSLLSAGAYEQYF. The chain carries TRBV5-1 and TRBJ2-7; a weak D match, TRBD1 (6 bases). The germline V and J ends were trimmed by 1 base and 2 bases, with 13 bases remaining between them. CDR3 length: 15 amino acids. Germline V gives CDR1 SGHRS, CDR2 YFSETQ.

A few counts support this clonotype. The rearrangement links TRBV7-3 to TRBJ2-1; the D is unclear. V lost 5 bases, J lost 3 bases, and 5 bases lay in between. This CDR3 has 12 amino acids. CDR1 SGHTA and CDR2 FQGTGA come from the germline V gene. The CDR3 spells CASSPVYNEQFF. In DNA, the CDR3 is TGTGCCAGCAGCCCCGTCTACAATGAGCAGTTCTTC.